This TCR beta chain stems from a study of regulatory T cells in long-lasting Graves disease. Arm-PCR of CDR3 regions and iRepertoire HTBI primers were the basis on which TCR beta libraries were built. TCRdb re-called the multiplex PCR reads with MiXCR, one entry per CDR3 protein. This sample has about 620,000 distinct CDR3 sequences, with about 16% found just once. This clonotype was found a few times. What it binds is not known. Points from the study as a whole: Accuracy may have been reduced by the small sample size.

The CDR3 covers 12 residues. V was clipped by 3 bases and J by 6 bases, with 8 bases between them. CDR1 SGHTA and CDR2 FQGNSA come from the germline V gene. This sample's time point: newly diagnosed GD, antithyroid drugs for less than 3 months. From RNA extracted from PBMCs, the TCR library was made. A further study also used this sample, focusing on T cells in Graves' hyperthyroidism and ophthalmopathy. From that second work: In patients aged 18 to 65, hyperthyroidism was newly diagnosed, with duration under 2 months.

The source is a woman younger than 45 with Graves disease. The sequenced sample was peripheral blood mononuclear cells (PBMCs), obtained at new diagnosis, from a patient treated with antithyroid drugs. The chain employs TRBV7-2 and TRBJ1-1; D not certain. The CDR3 region is CASSLLRSEAFF. Here the CDR3 DNA reads TGTGCCAGCAGCTTGTTGAGGTCTGAAGCTTTCTTT.